This T cell receptor beta chain is from a study of long-term antiretroviral therapy in people with HIV. Study-wide results and caveats: Blood draws took place between about 2004 and 2018 and possibly involved older ART regimens. Despite increasing after ART, diversity remained lower than that of transplant donor controls.

Trimming took 3 bases from V and 10 from J, leaving 12 bases between them. The CDR3 loop spans 13 amino acids. CDR1 is SGHVS and CDR2 is FQNEAQ in the germline V gene. The libraries were made with immunoSEQ v3.0 at survey level. Sequencing used immunoSEQ multiplex PCR; TCRdb keeps in-frame clones, though not all of them. The sample has approximately 29,000 clones; approximately 78% are singletons. A remark on this clone: Its antigen is not known.

This clonotype originated in a young man with HIV. The chain employs TRBV7-8 and TRBJ1-4; a weak D match, TRBD1 (5 bases). The sample was unsorted PBMCs, taken 1.5 years before starting antiretroviral therapy. The CDR3 coding sequence is TGTGCCAGCAGCTTGTGGGATCAGGGAAAACTGTTTTTT. This sequence encodes CASSLWDQGKLFF. Using reference TRBV7-8 and TRBJ1-4 for the parts outside the CDR3, the full variable domain is GAGVSQSPRYKVAKRGQDVALRCDPISGHVSLFWYQQALGQGPEFLTYFQNEAQLDKSGLPSDRFFAERPEGSVSTLKIQRTQQEDSAVYLCASSLWDQGKLFFGSGTQLSVL.